The 21 T cell receptor beta chains below were found in one sample sequenced in a study of T cell responses to AZD1222 COVID-19 vaccine. Produced via immunoSEQ multiplex PCR; TCRdb's table is partial and in-frame only. The data contain tens of thousands of clones, approximately 92% of them singletons. The sample consisted of peripheral blood, taken 28 days after the second AZD1222 dose. Every receptor here comes from an adult who received the AZD1222 COVID-19 vaccine.

V and J are TRBV7-9 and TRBJ2-1; D is unresolved. The germline V gene encodes CDR1 SEHNR and CDR2 FQNEAQ (reference sequence). This CDR3 spans 17 amino acids. The ends were cut back, 1 base at V and 0 bases at J, with 13 bases in the middle. CDR3 DNA sequence: TGTGCCAGCAGCTTAGGTGGTTTCCAGAGCTCCTACAATGAGCAGTTCTTC. Its protein is CASSLGGFQSSYNEQFF.

V usage is TRBV29-1 and J usage is TRBJ2-5; possibly TRBD2 for D (7 bases). Germline-derived CDR1 and CDR2 are SQVTM and ANQGSEA. This CDR3 has 12 amino acids. Trimming left V 7 bases short and J 5 bases short, with 14 bases between. CDR3 DNA: TGCAGCGGACTAAGGGGGGGTGAGACCCAGTACTTC. It is translated as CSGLRGGETQYF.

The gene calls are TRBV19 and TRBJ1-4, with TRBD1 matching 8 bases. The length of the CDR3 is 14 residues. Per germline, CDR1 LNHDA and CDR2 SQIVND (reference sequence). After removal of 6 bases from V and 7 bases from J, the junction contained 7 bases not matched to a gene. In DNA form, the CDR3 reads TGTGCCAGTAGAGGGACAGGCCTTCGTGAAAAACTGTTTTTT. Protein product: CASRGTGLREKLFF.

The CDR3 DNA reads TGTGCCAGCACCCCCCCAGGACGGGATGACTACGAGCAGTACGTC. This translates into CASTPPGRDDYEQYV. The chain combines TRBV7-9 with TRBJ2-7; a weak D match, TRBD2 (5 bases). Trimming removed 7 bases from V and 3 bases from J, with 19 bases in between. This CDR3 spans 15 amino acids. Germline-derived CDR1 and CDR2 are SEHNR and FQNEAQ (reference sequence).

The V call is TRBV19, the J call TRBJ1-5; D is uncertain. CDR1 and CDR2 (germline): LNHDA, SQIVND (reference sequence). The V end was cut by 7 bases, the J end by 5 bases, with 24 bases between. The CDR3 length is 17 residues. The CDR3 coding sequence is TGTGCCAGTACCACTCCCGGTGGAAAGGGTTTCGATCAGCCCCAGCATTTT. It translates to CASTTPGGKGFDQPQHF.

The rearrangement uses TRBV5-4 and TRBJ2-5; possible D gene TRBD1, 6 bases. The germline V gene has CDR1 SGHNT and CDR2 YYREEE (reference sequence). Trimming cost V 4 bases and J 4 bases, with 14 bases left between them. This CDR3 is built from 14 residues. The CDR3 sequence: CASSNGQTPETQYF. DNA of the CDR3: TGTGCCAGCAGCAACGGACAGACCCCAGAGACCCAGTACTTC.

The rearrangement links TRBV10-3 to TRBJ1-4; 8 positions match TRBD1. CDR1 is ENHRY and CDR2 is SYGVKD in the germline V gene. The CDR3 is made up of 13 amino acids. V lost 10 bases and J lost 1; bases outside the gene matches: 2. CDR3 in amino acids: CATGTGTNEKLFF. The DNA of the CDR3 is TGTGCCACCGGGACAGGAACTAATGAAAAACTGTTTTTT.

This chain connects TRBV7-2 to TRBJ2-7, with TRBD1 as a possible D gene (6 bases). The CDR3 is 12 amino acids. The germline V and J ends were trimmed by 5 bases and 6 bases, with 11 bases remaining between them. Per germline, CDR1 SGHTA and CDR2 FQGNSA. The CDR3 DNA follows: TGTGCCAGCAGCCATCCAGGGGCCGAGCAGTACTTC. It encodes CASSHPGAEQYF. Complete variable domain (other parts from reference TRBV7-2 and TRBJ2-7): GAGVSQSPSNKVTEKGKDVELRCDPISGHTALYWYRQSLGQGLEFLIYFQGNSAPDKSGLPSDRFSAERTGGSVSTLTIQRTQQEDSAVYLCASSHPGAEQYFGPGTRLTVT.

The V gene is TRBV5-6, the J gene TRBJ2-3, with D perhaps matching TRBD1 or TRBD2 (5 bases each). The CDR3 has 17 residues. V was pared by 3 bases and J by 12 bases, with 29 bases between. Germline values: CDR1 SGHDT, CDR2 YYEEEE. CDR3 sequence (DNA): TGTGCCAGCAGCTCACCCCTCCGGGACGGAAGCCTGGGTTACCAGTATTTT. It specifies CASSSPLRDGSLGYQYF. The full variable domain, rest sourced from reference TRBV5-6 and TRBJ2-3, is DAGVTQSPTHLIKTRGQQVTLRCSPKSGHDTVSWYQQALGQGPQFIFQYYEEEERQRGNFPDRFSGHQFPNYSSELNVNALLLGDSALYLCASSSPLRDGSLGYQYFGPGTRLTVL.

This rearrangement joins TRBV24-1 to TRBJ2-1, with TRBD2 matching 8 bases. The J segment lost 2 bases and the V segment lost 4 bases, leaving 6 bases of the junction unmatched. CDR1 KGHDR and CDR2 SFDVKD come from the germline V gene. The CDR3 sequence is 16 residues long. CDR3: CATSDPTGGPYNEQFF. For the CDR3, the DNA is TGTGCCACCAGTGACCCAACGGGGGGGCCCTACAATGAGCAGTTCTTC.

V and J are TRBV7-2 and TRBJ2-6; 9 bases align to TRBD1. The CDR3 covers 15 residues. The ends lost 5 bases at V and 8 bases at J; junction bases unmatched: 7. Germline CDR1 and CDR2: SGHTA and FQGNSA. The CDR3 DNA follows: TGTGCCAGCAGCCTAGGGGGACAGGGAACCAACGTCCTGACTTTC. It encodes CASSLGGQGTNVLTF.

V usage is TRBV7-9 and J usage is TRBJ1-3; weak D call: TRBD1 (5 bases). Germline-derived CDR1 and CDR2 are SEHNR and FQNEAQ (reference sequence). V was clipped by 5 bases and J by 4 bases, with 12 bases between them. This CDR3 has 14 amino acids. As DNA, the CDR3 is TGTGCCAGCAGCCTGACGGGGGTCGGAAACACCATATATTTT. It yields the protein CASSLTGVGNTIYF.

The chain links TRBV19 to TRBJ1-2; D gene unclear. This CDR3 spans 13 amino acids. The germline CDR1 and CDR2 sequences are LNHDA and SQIVND (reference sequence). The V and J ends lost 1 base and 5 bases respectively, with 8 bases between them. CDR3: CASSIAAGYGYTF. The CDR3 DNA is TGTGCCAGTAGTATAGCGGCGGGTTATGGCTACACCTTC.

The rearrangement joins TRBV5-6 to TRBJ2-1; a possible D gene is TRBD2 (5 bases). The germline gives CDR1 SGHDT, CDR2 YYEEEE. Deletions cut 0 bases from V and 7 bases from J, with 20 bases between. This CDR3 is built from 17 residues. CDR3 sequence reads: CASSLDGEWERQNEQFF. In DNA, the CDR3 is TGTGCCAGCAGCTTGGACGGTGAGTGGGAGCGGCAAAATGAGCAGTTCTTC.

The rearrangement joins TRBV9 to TRBJ1-4; D is ambiguous. Germline loops: CDR1 SGDLS, CDR2 YYNGEE. CDR3 length: 13 residues. V shed 1 base and J shed 7 bases, with 8 bases lying between them. CDR3: CASSVRAGEKLFF. CDR3 DNA: TGTGCCAGCAGCGTAAGGGCGGGTGAAAAACTGTTTTTT.

The chain links TRBV11-2 to TRBJ2-6; TRBD1 matches at 7 bases. The CDR3 spans 15 residues. CDR1 and CDR2 (germline): SGHAT, FQNNGV. V shed 5 bases and J 5 bases; nucleotides not matched to a gene: 6. The CDR3 sequence: CASSRQGLRANVLTF. The CDR3 region has the DNA TGTGCCAGCAGCCGACAGGGCCTTAGGGCCAACGTCCTGACTTTC. The complete variable domain, with remaining parts taken from reference TRBV11-2 and TRBJ2-6, reads EAGVAQSPRYKIIEKRQSVAFWCNPISGHATLYWYQQILGQGPKLLIQFQNNGVVDDSQLPKDRFSAERLKGVDSTLKIQPAKLEDSAVYLCASSRQGLRANVLTFGAGSRLTVL.

V usage is TRBV6-2 or TRBV6-3 and J usage is TRBJ2-6; D ambiguous. CDR3 length: 16 amino acids. CDR1 and CDR2 (germline): MNHEY, SVGEGT. Deletions cut 6 bases from V and 2 bases from J, with 14 bases between. CDR3 in DNA: TGTGCCAGCAGCCTACAGCGTCCAACTGGGGCCAACGTCCTGACTTTC. Its protein product is CASSLQRPTGANVLTF.

The chain carries TRBV6-2 or TRBV6-3 and TRBJ1-5; weak D call: TRBD1 (6 bases). CDR1 is MNHEY, CDR2 SVGEGT, per germline. Trimming took off 6 bases at V and 2 bases at J, with 14 bases between the two ends. CDR3 length: 15 amino acids. The CDR3 region has the DNA TGTGCCAGCAGCCGTGCGGGGGGCGGCAATCAGCCCCAGCATTTT. It translates to CASSRAGGGNQPQHF.

This rearrangement joins TRBV5-8 to TRBJ2-7, with D perhaps matching TRBD1 or TRBD2 (5 bases each). Germline V gene data show CDR1 as SGHTS and CDR2 as YDEGEE. CDR3 length equals 15 residues. With 4 bases removed from V and 7 bases from J, the gap between germline ends came to 21 bases. The CDR3 sequence: CASSPLGRGPEEQYF. The CDR3 DNA reads TGTGCCAGCAGCCCCTTGGGTCGGGGCCCCGAGGAGCAGTACTTC. The full variable domain, completed using reference TRBV5-8 and TRBJ2-7, is EAGVTQSPTHLIKTRGQQATLRCSPISGHTSVYWYQQALGLGLQFLLWYDEGEERNRGNFPPRFSGRQFPNYSSELNVNALELEDSALYLCASSPLGRGPEEQYFGPGTRLTVT.

The chain is built from TRBV9 and TRBJ2-1, with D perhaps matching TRBD2 (5 bases). Trimming removed 0 bases at V and 1 base at J, with 8 bases between. Looked up from germline, CDR1 is SGDLS and CDR2 is YYNGEE. This CDR3 has 15 residues. The DNA of the CDR3 is TGTGCCAGCAGCGTAGTAAGCGGATCCTACAATGAGCAGTTCTTC. Its translation: CASSVVSGSYNEQFF.

This sequence joins TRBV19 and TRBJ1-2; the D gene is possibly TRBD1 (5 bases). CDR1 and CDR2 from the germline V gene are LNHDA and SQIVND (reference sequence). The CDR3 runs to 14 residues. V lost 3 bases and J 5 bases, leaving 13 bases between the germline ends. CDR3 in amino acids: CASSMPQGSYGYTF. Written as DNA, the CDR3 is TGTGCCAGTAGTATGCCCCAGGGATCTTATGGCTACACCTTC.